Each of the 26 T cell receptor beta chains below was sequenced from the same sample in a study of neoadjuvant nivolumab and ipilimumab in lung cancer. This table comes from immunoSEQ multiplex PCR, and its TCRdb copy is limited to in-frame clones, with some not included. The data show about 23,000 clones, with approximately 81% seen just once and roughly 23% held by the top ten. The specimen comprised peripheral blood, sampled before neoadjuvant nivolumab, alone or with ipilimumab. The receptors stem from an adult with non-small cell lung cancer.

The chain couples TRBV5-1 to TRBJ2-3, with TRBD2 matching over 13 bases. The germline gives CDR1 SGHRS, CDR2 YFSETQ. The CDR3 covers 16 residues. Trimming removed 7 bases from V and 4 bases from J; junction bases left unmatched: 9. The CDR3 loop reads CASGRLAGGEADTQYF. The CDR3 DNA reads TGCGCCAGCGGTCGACTAGCGGGAGGAGAGGCAGATACGCAGTATTTT.

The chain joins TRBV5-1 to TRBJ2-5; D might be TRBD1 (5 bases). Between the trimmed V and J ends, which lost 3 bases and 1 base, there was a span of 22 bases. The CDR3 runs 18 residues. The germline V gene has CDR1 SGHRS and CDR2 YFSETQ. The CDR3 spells CASSWGSVSGKSQETQYF. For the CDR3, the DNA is TGCGCCAGCAGCTGGGGCTCGGTGTCAGGGAAGAGCCAAGAGACCCAGTACTTC.

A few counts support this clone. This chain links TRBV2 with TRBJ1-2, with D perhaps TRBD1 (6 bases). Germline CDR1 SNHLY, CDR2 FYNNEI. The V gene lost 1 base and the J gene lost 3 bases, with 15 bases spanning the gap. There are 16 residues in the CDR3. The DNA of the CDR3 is TGTGCCAGCAGTGAAGGCCCGGGCAGGGGTTACTATGGCTACACCTTC. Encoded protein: CASSEGPGRGYYGYTF.

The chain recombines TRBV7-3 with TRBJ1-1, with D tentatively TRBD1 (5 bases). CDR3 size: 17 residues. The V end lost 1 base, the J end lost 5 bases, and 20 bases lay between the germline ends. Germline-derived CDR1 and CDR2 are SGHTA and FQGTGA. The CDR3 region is CASSLKRQGTRLTEAFF. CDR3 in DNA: TGTGCCAGCAGCTTAAAGCGGCAGGGCACAAGGTTGACTGAAGCTTTCTTT.

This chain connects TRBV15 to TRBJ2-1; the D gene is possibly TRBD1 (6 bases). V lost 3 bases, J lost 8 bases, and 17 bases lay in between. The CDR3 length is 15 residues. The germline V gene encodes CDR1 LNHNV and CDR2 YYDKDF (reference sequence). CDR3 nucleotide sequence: TGTGCCACCAGCAGCCCGGGACAAGAAGTAGATGAGCAGTTCTTC. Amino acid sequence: CATSSPGQEVDEQFF.

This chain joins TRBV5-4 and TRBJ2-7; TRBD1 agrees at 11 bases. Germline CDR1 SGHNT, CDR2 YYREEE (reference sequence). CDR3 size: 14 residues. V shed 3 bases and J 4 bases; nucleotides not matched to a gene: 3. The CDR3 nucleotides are TGTGCCAGCAGCTCGGGGACAGGGGGATACGAGCAGTACTTC. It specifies CASSSGTGGYEQYF.

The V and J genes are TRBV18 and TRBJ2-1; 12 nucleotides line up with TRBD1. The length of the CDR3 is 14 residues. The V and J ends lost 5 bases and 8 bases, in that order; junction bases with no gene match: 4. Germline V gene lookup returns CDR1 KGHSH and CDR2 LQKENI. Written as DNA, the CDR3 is TGTGCCAGCTCATTGGGACAGGGGGCCTATGAGCAGTTCTTC. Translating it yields CASSLGQGAYEQFF.

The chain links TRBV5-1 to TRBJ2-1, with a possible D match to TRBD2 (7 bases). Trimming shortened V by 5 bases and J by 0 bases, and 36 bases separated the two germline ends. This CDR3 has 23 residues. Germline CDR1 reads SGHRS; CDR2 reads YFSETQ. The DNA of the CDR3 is TGCGCCAGCAGTTTTGTTGTGGGAGTCCCTGTTGTGGGAGGGGGGAGCTCCTACAATGAGCAGTTCTTC. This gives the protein CASSFVVGVPVVGGGSSYNEQFF.

CDR3 in DNA: TGTGCCAGCAGACTACTAGCGGCCGGGGAGCTGTTTTTT. Amino acids: CASRLLAAGELFF. This sequence joins TRBV7-2 and TRBJ2-2; 8 bases line up with TRBD2. CDR3 length equals 13 residues. CDR1 is SGHTA, CDR2 FQGNSA, per germline. V shed 6 bases and J 6 bases; nucleotides not matched to a gene: 3.

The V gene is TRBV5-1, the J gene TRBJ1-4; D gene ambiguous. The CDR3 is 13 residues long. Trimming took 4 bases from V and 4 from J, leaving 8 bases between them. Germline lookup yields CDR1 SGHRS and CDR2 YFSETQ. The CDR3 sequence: CASSRDDNEKLFF. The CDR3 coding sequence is TGCGCCAGCAGCCGCGACGATAATGAAAAACTGTTTTTT.

The CDR3 protein is CASNYGGNTEAFF. The CDR3 bases are TGTGCCAGCAACTACGGGGGCAACACTGAAGCTTTCTTT. The rearrangement joins TRBV9 to TRBJ1-1, with D perhaps TRBD1 (6 bases). V was pared by 6 bases and J by 2 bases, with 11 bases between. The CDR3 is 13 amino acids. Germline V CDR1 and CDR2: SGDLS, YYNGEE. Variable domain in full (rest from reference TRBV9 and TRBJ1-1): DSGVTQTPKHLITATGQRVTLRCSPRSGDLSVYWYQQSLDQGLQFLIQYYNGEERAKGNILERFSAQQFPDLHSELNLSSLELGDSALYFCASNYGGNTEAFFGQGTRLTVV.

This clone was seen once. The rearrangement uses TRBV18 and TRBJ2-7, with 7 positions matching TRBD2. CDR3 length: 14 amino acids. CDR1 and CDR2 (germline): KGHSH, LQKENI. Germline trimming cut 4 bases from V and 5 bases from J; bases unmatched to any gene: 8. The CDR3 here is CASSRAGRAHEQYF. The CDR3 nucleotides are TGTGCCAGCTCACGAGCGGGGAGGGCCCACGAGCAGTACTTC. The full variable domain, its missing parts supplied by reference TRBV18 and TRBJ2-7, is NAGVMQNPRHLVRRRGQEARLRCSPMKGHSHVYWYRQLPEEGLKFMVYLQKENIIDESGMPKERFSAEFPKEGPSILRIQQVVRGDSAAYFCASSRAGRAHEQYFGPGTRLTVT.

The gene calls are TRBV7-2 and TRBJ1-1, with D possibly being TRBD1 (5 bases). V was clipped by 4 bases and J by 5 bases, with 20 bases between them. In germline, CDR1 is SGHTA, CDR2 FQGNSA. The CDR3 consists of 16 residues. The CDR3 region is CASSSLPPRRGTEAFF. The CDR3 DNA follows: TGTGCCAGCAGCTCACTGCCCCCCCGTAGGGGTACTGAAGCTTTCTTT.

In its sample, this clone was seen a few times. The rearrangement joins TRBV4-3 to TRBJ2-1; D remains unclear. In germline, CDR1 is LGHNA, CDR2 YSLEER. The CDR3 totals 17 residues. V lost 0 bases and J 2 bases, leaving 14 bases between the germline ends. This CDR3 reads CASSQDQSNRAYNEQFF. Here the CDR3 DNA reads TGCGCCAGCAGCCAAGATCAATCCAACCGAGCCTACAATGAGCAGTTCTTC.

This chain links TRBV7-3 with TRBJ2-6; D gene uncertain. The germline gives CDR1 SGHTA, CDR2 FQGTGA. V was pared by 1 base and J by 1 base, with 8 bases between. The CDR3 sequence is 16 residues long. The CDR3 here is CASSLREGSGANVLTF. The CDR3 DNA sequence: TGTGCCAGCAGCTTAAGAGAAGGGTCTGGGGCCAACGTCCTGACTTTC. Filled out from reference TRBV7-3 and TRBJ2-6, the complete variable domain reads GAGVSQTPSNKVTEKGKYVELRCDPISGHTALYWYRQSLGQGPEFLIYFQGTGAADDSGLPNDRFFAVRPEGSVSTLKIQRTERGDSAVYLCASSLREGSGANVLTFGAGSRLTVL.

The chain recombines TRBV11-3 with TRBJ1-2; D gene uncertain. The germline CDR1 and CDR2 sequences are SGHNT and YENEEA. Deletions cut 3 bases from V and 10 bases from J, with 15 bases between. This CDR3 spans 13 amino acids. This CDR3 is CASSFYDSPLYTF. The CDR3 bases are TGTGCCAGCAGCTTCTACGATTCCCCGCTCTACACCTTC.

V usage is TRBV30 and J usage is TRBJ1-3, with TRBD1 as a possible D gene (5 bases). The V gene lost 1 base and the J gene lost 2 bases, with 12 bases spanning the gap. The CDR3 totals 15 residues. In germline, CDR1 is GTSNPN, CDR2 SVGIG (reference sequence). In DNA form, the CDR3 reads TGTGCCTGGAGTGCAATTAGGGGTACTGGAAACACCATATATTTT. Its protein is CAWSAIRGTGNTIYF.

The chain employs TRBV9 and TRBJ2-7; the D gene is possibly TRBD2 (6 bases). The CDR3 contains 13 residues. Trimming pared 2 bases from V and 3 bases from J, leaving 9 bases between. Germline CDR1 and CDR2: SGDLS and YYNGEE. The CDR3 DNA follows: TGTGCCAGCAGCGTGGGCGGGATCTACGAGCAGTACTTC. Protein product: CASSVGGIYEQYF.

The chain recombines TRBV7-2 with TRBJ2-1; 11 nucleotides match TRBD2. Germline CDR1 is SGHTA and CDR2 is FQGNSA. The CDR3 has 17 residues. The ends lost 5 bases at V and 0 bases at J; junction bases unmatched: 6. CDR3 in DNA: TGTGCCAGCAGCCTAGGGACTAGCGGTCACTCCTACAATGAGCAGTTCTTC. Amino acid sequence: CASSLGTSGHSYNEQFF.

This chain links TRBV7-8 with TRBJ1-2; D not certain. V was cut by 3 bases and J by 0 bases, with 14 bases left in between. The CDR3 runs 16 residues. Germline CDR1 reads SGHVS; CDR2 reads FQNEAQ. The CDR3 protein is CASSLLLGGTNYGYTF. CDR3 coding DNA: TGTGCCAGCAGCTTGCTCCTTGGCGGCACTAACTATGGCTACACCTTC.

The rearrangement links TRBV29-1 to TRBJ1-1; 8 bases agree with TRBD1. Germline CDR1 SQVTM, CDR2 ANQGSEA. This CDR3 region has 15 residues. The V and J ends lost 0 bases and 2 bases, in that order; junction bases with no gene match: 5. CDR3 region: CSVEDPGQENTEAFF. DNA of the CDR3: TGCAGCGTTGAAGATCCGGGACAGGAAAACACTGAAGCTTTCTTT. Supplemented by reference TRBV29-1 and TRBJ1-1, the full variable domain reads SAVISQKPSRDICQRGTSLTIQCQVDSQVTMMFWYRQQPGQSLTLIATANQGSEATYESGFVIDKFPISRPNLTFSTLTVSNMSPEDSSIYLCSVEDPGQENTEAFFGQGTRLTVV.

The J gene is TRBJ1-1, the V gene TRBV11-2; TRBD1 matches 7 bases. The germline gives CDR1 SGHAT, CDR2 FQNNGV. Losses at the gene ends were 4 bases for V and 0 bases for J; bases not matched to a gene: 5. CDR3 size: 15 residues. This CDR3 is CASSYRTGLNTEAFF. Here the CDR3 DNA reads TGTGCCAGCAGCTATCGGACAGGATTGAACACTGAAGCTTTCTTT.

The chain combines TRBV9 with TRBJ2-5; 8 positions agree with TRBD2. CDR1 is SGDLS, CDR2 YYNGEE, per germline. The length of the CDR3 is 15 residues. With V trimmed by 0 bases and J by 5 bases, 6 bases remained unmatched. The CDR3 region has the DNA TGTGCCAGCAGCGTAGGTAGCGGGATCGGGGAGACCCAGTACTTC. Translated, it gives CASSVGSGIGETQYF. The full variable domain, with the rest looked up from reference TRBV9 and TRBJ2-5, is DSGVTQTPKHLITATGQRVTLRCSPRSGDLSVYWYQQSLDQGLQFLIQYYNGEERAKGNILERFSAQQFPDLHSELNLSSLELGDSALYFCASSVGSGIGETQYFGPGTRLLVL.

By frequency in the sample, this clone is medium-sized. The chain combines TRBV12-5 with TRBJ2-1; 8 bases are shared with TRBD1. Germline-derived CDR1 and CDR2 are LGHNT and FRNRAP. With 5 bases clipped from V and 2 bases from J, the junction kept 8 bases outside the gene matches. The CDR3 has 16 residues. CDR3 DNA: TGTGCTAGTGGTCCCGAGGGACAGGCAACCTACAATGAGCAGTTCTTC. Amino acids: CASGPEGQATYNEQFF.

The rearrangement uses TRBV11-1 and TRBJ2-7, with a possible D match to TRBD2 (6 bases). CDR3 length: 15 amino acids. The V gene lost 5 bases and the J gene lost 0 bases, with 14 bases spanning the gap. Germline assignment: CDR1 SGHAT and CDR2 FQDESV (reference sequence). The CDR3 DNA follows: TGTGCCAGCAGCCCTCATAGCGGAGGCTCCTACGAGCAGTACTTC. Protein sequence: CASSPHSGGSYEQYF.

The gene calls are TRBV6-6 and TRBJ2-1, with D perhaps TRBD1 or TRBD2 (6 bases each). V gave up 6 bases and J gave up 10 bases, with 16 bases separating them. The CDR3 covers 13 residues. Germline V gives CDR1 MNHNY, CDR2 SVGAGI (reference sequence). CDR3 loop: CASSQSRGGEQFF. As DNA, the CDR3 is TGTGCCAGCAGCCAATCCAGAGGGGGGGAGCAGTTCTTC.